Below, 17 T cell receptor beta chains from the same sample are listed, as sequenced in a study of blood T cell repertoires in COVID-19. Sequenced by immunoSEQ multiplex PCR; TCRdb stores in-frame clones only, minus some. The table shows about 74,000 clones, with roughly 84% occurring only once. The sequenced material came from peripheral blood. Every receptor here comes from an elderly man with acute or convalescent COVID-19.

J is TRBJ1-2 and V is TRBV7-8; 7 positions match TRBD1. CDR1 SGHVS and CDR2 FQNEAQ come from the germline V gene. The CDR3 spans 15 residues. The ends lost 1 base at V and 7 bases at J; junction bases unmatched: 9. CDR3 region: CASSLELAGGGGYTF. CDR3 sequence (DNA): TGTGCCAGCAGCTTAGAATTGGCAGGGGGAGGTGGCTACACCTTC.

The chain employs TRBV7-6 and TRBJ1-1, with D possibly being TRBD1 (6 bases). The CDR3 is 14 residues long. CDR1 is SGHVS, CDR2 FNYEAQ, per germline. The germline V and J ends were trimmed by 4 bases and 1 base, with 10 bases remaining between them. CDR3 DNA sequence: TGTGCCAGCAGCTCCGGACAGCCGAACACTGAAGCTTTCTTT. It yields the protein CASSSGQPNTEAFF.

This clone has more than one count but fewer than ten. The DNA for the CDR3 is TGCGCCAGCAGCCAAGGAGAAAGGAACACTGAAGCTTTCTTT. Its protein is CASSQGERNTEAFF. V gene TRBV4-3 combines with J gene TRBJ1-1; D gene ambiguous. Germline V gene lookup returns CDR1 LGHNA and CDR2 YSLEER. Trimming removed 1 base from V and 1 base from J, with 7 bases in between. The length of the CDR3 is 14 residues.

This clone was found a few times. Here the CDR3 DNA reads TGTGCCACCAGCAGAGATAAGGCGGATTGGGAAAAACTGTTTTTT. This encodes CATSRDKADWEKLFF. The rearrangement uses TRBV15 and TRBJ1-4; D is uncertain. The V gene lost 0 bases and the J gene lost 8 bases, with 13 bases spanning the gap. Per the germline V gene, CDR1 is LNHNV and CDR2 is YYDKDF (reference sequence). This CDR3 comprises 15 residues.

V and J are TRBV6-2 or TRBV6-3 and TRBJ1-1; unclear D gene. The V end lost 0 bases, the J end lost 1 base, and 3 bases lay between the germline ends. CDR3 size: 13 residues. From germline, CDR1 is MNHEY and CDR2 SVGEGT. In DNA form, the CDR3 reads TGTGCCAGCAGTTACTCAGCGAACACTGAAGCTTTCTTT. Translating gives CASSYSANTEAFF.

This clone is a singleton in its sample. The chain couples TRBV7-2 to TRBJ2-1; the match to TRBD2 covers 7 bases. There are 16 residues in the CDR3. Trimming removed 5 bases from V and 3 bases from J; junction bases left unmatched: 10. Germline V gives CDR1 SGHTA, CDR2 FQGNSA. The CDR3, as DNA: TGTGCCAGCAGCATCATTCTAGCGGACCGCTACAATGAGCAGTTCTTC. It specifies CASSIILADRYNEQFF.

The chain links TRBV6-5 to TRBJ1-1; the match to TRBD1 covers 7 bases. With V trimmed by 10 bases and J by 1 base, 9 bases remained unmatched. CDR1 is MNHEY and CDR2 is SVGAGI in the germline V gene. This CDR3 has 14 residues. The CDR3 DNA follows: TGTGCCACAGGGGGGTCGGGTTCGAACACTGAAGCTTTCTTT. Amino acid sequence: CATGGSGSNTEAFF.

The J gene is TRBJ1-1, the V gene TRBV6-5; D is unclear. This CDR3 region has 14 residues. Germline values: CDR1 MNHEY, CDR2 SVGAGI. Trimming shortened V by 6 bases and J by 0 bases, and 11 bases separated the two germline ends. The CDR3 sequence: CASSPRTVNTEAFF. The CDR3 nucleotides are TGTGCCAGCAGCCCCAGAACAGTGAACACTGAAGCTTTCTTT.

The gene calls are TRBV5-6 and TRBJ1-2, with D possibly TRBD1 on 5 matching bases. Germline-derived CDR1 and CDR2 are SGHDT and YYEEEE. The V end lost 4 bases, the J end lost 9 bases, and 19 bases lay between the germline ends. This CDR3 comprises 14 residues. The CDR3 nucleotides are TGTGCCAGCAGCCTCGGTCCAGGGCCCAATAGCTACACCTTC. Translated, it gives CASSLGPGPNSYTF.

The rearrangement joins TRBV5-4 to TRBJ1-2, with D possibly TRBD1 on 5 matching bases. CDR1 is SGHNT and CDR2 is YYREEE in the germline V gene (reference sequence). The V end lost 4 bases, the J end lost 0 bases, and 10 bases lay between the germline ends. This CDR3 is built from 14 residues. The CDR3 DNA sequence: TGTGCCAGCAGCCCGCCGGGGGCTAACTATGGCTACACCTTC. This sequence encodes CASSPPGANYGYTF.

The chain recombines TRBV18 with TRBJ2-7, with D possibly matching TRBD2 (5 bases). V was shortened by 1 base and J by 6 bases, with 7 bases between the two germline ends. The CDR3 runs to 12 residues. Germline CDR1 KGHSH, CDR2 LQKENI. This chain's CDR3 is CASSPREGEQYF. In DNA, the CDR3 is TGTGCCAGCTCACCACGTGAGGGCGAGCAGTACTTC.

V is TRBV19 and J is TRBJ2-7, with D possibly matching TRBD2 (5 bases). This CDR3 is 17 amino acids long. Trimming took 1 base from V and 2 from J, leaving 18 bases between them. The germline gives CDR1 LNHDA, CDR2 SQIVND (reference sequence). The CDR3 region is CASSIGGYKESPYEQYF. As DNA, the CDR3 is TGTGCCAGTAGTATAGGAGGGTATAAGGAGAGCCCCTACGAGCAGTACTTC.

V usage is TRBV19 and J usage is TRBJ1-1, with TRBD1 identical over 12 bases. Losses at the gene ends were 8 bases for V and 6 bases for J; bases not matched to a gene: 4. Germline-derived CDR1 and CDR2 are LNHDA and SQIVND (reference sequence). The CDR3 has 13 residues. CDR3 in DNA: TGTGCCAGTGCCGGGACAGGGGGCCCTGAAGCTTTCTTT. Protein product: CASAGTGGPEAFF.

The rearrangement uses TRBV28 and TRBJ2-1; TRBD2 aligns across 10 bases. The germline CDR1 and CDR2 sequences are MDHEN and SYDVKM. Trimming removed 7 bases from V and 6 bases from J; junction bases left unmatched: 12. The CDR3 runs 16 residues. In nucleotides, the CDR3 is TGTGCCAGCATGTTCCCAGGCCTAGCGGGAGTCAATGAGCAGTTCTTC. Amino acids: CASMFPGLAGVNEQFF.

The rearrangement links TRBV19 to TRBJ2-6, with TRBD2 identical over 9 bases. V was clipped by 6 bases and J by 4 bases; unmatched bases: 13. The germline gives CDR1 LNHDA, CDR2 SQIVND (reference sequence). The CDR3 runs to 18 residues. The DNA for the CDR3 is TGTGCCAGTAGGCCGGCTGGCGGGGGGGCCCGAGGGGCCAACGTCCTGACTTTC. It is translated as CASRPAGGGARGANVLTF.

This clone was detected only a few times. The chain recombines TRBV6-1 with TRBJ2-1; possibly TRBD2 for D (5 bases). V was shortened by 1 base and J by 4 bases, with 8 bases between the two germline ends. The CDR3 spans 14 residues. Germline V lookup: CDR1 MNHNS, CDR2 SASEGT. The CDR3 DNA is TGTGCCAGCAGTGAAGATACTAGATACAATGAGCAGTTCTTC. Translated, it gives CASSEDTRYNEQFF.

This clone was observed a single time. The chain is built from TRBV28 and TRBJ1-6, with 7 bases lining up with TRBD1. The V gene end was trimmed by 7 bases and the J gene end by 5 bases; junction bases not matched to a gene: 5. Germline V gene lookup returns CDR1 MDHEN and CDR2 SYDVKM. The CDR3 spans 14 residues. The chain's CDR3 is CASTQGLDNSPLHF. The CDR3 bases are TGTGCCAGCACACAGGGGTTGGATAATTCACCCCTCCACTTT.